This record looks at one TCR beta chain sequence and its context. Its specificity is not known. This sample was taken from a study of cytomegalovirus exposure and HLA in healthy donors. Study overall: Tens of millions of unique TCR sequences came from HLA-typed donors in an early release. Study-wide findings and caveats: In an earlier analysis, productive rearrangement rates for most beta V segments clustered near 87% or 30%.

PCR amplification relied on 60 Vbeta primers (plus 13 Jbeta primers). Assay used: immunoSEQ multiplex PCR; TCRdb lists only in-frame clones, some missing. The sample has about 150,000 clones; around 10% are singletons. The CDR3 has 15 amino acids. Germline trimming cut 2 bases from V and 4 bases from J; bases unmatched to any gene: 5. The germline CDR1 and CDR2 sequences are SGHRS and YFSETQ. This rearrangement joins TRBV5-1 to TRBJ2-1; TRBD2 aligns across 8 bases. This receptor was taken from a man between 50 and 59 years old in good health and CMV-seronegative. Sequenced: PBMCs. The CDR3 sequence is CASSFQAGEYNEQFF. The CDR3 bases are TGCGCCAGCAGCTTCCAAGCGGGGGAATACAATGAGCAGTTCTTC.